This TCR beta chain was recorded in a study of blood T cell repertoires in COVID-19. This clone showed up just a few times. The V and J ends lost 8 bases and 2 bases respectively, with 14 bases between them. The CDR3 covers 14 residues. Germline assignment: CDR1 SNHLY and CDR2 FYNNEI. The method was immunoSEQ multiplex PCR; TCRdb's version includes in-frame clones alone and lacks a portion of them. The sample carries a few hundred thousand clones, around 90% recorded once. The TCR originated in a woman aged 50 to 60 who had recovered from COVID-19. The rearrangement uses TRBV2 and TRBJ2-3, with a weak D call TRBD1 (6 bases). What was sequenced was peripheral blood. Here the CDR3 reads CASSRTVNTDTQYF. CDR3 nucleotide sequence: TGTGCCAGCTCTAGGACAGTTAACACAGATACGCAGTATTTT. The full variable domain, rest sourced from reference TRBV2 and TRBJ2-3, is EPEVTQTPSHQVTQMGQEVILRCVPISNHLYFYWYRQILGQKVEFLVSFYNNEISEKSEIFDDQFSVERPDGSNFTLKIRSTKLEDSAMYFCASSRTVNTDTQYFGPGTRLTVL.